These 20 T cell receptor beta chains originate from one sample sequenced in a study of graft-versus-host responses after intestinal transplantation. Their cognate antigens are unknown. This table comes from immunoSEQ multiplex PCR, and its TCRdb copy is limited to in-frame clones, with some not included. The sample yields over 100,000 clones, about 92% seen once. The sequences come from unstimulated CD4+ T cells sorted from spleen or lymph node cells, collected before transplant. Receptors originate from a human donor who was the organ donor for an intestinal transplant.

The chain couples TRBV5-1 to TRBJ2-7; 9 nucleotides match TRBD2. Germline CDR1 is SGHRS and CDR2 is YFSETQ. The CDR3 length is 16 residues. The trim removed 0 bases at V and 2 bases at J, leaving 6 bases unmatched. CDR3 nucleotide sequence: TGCGCCAGCAGCTTGGCCGGGCGGGGGGGACCCTACGAGCAGTACTTC. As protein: CASSLAGRGGPYEQYF.

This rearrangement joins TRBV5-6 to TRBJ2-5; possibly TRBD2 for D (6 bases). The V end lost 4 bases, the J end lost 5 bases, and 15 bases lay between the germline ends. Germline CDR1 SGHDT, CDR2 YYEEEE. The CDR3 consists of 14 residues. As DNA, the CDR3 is TGTGCCAGCAGCCCCACGCGGGGACCGGAGACCCAGTACTTC. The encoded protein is CASSPTRGPETQYF.

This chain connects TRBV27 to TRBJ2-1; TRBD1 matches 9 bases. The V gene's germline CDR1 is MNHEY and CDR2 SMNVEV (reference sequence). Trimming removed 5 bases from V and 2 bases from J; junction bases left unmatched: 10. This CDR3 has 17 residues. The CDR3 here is CASSRTRTGDPYNEQFF. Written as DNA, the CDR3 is TGTGCCAGCAGTAGAACTAGGACAGGGGACCCCTACAATGAGCAGTTCTTC.

CDR3 amino acids: CASTSGNQPQHF. CDR3 DNA: TGTGCCAGCACTTCGGGCAATCAGCCCCAGCATTTT. V and J are TRBV6-6 and TRBJ1-5, with D unresolved. There are 12 residues in the CDR3. The germline CDR1 and CDR2 sequences are MNHNY and SVGAGI (reference sequence). Trimming took 7 bases from V and 2 from J, leaving 6 bases between them.

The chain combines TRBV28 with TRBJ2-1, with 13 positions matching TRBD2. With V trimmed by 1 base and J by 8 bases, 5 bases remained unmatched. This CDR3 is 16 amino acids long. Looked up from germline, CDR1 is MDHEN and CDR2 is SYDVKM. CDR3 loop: CASSLSGTSGIYEQFF. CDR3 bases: TGTGCCAGCAGTTTATCCGGGACTAGCGGGATCTATGAGCAGTTCTTC.

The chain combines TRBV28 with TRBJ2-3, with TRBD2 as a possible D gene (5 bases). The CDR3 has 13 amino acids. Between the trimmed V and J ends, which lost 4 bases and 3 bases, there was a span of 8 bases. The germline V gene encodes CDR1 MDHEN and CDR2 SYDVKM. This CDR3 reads CASSSDLTDTQYF. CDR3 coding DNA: TGTGCCAGCAGTTCGGACTTGACAGATACGCAGTATTTT.

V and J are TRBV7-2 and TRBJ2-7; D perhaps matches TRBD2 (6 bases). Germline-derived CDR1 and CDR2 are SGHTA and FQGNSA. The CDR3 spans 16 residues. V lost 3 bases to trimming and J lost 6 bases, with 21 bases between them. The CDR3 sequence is CASSLLGGDPASEQYF. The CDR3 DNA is TGTGCCAGCAGCTTGTTAGGAGGGGACCCAGCCTCCGAGCAGTACTTC.

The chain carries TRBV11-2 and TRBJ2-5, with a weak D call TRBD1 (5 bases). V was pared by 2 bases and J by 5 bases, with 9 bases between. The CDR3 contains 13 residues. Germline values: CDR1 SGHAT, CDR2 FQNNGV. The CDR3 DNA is TGTGCCAGCAGCTTAATGCCAGGGGAGACCCAGTACTTC. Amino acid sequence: CASSLMPGETQYF.

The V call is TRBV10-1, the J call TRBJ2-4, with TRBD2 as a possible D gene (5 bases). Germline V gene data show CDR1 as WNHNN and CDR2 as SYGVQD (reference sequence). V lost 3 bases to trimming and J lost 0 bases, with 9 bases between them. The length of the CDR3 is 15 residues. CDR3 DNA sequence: TGCGCCAGCAGTGAAACGGGGTTAGCCAAAAACATTCAGTACTTC. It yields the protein CASSETGLAKNIQYF.

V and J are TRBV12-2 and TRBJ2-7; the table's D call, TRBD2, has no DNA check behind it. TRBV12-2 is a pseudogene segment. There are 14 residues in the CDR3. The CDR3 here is CASQSAGLSYEQYF. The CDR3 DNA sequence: TGTGCAAGCCAATCGGCAGGACTTAGCTACGAGCAGTACTTC.

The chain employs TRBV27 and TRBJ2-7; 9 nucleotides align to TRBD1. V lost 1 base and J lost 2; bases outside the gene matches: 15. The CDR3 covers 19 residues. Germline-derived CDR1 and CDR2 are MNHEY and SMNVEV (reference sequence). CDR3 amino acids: CASSLFWGLTGTGTYEQYF. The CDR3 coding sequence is TGTGCCAGCAGTTTATTTTGGGGTCTAACCGGGACAGGGACCTACGAGCAGTACTTC.

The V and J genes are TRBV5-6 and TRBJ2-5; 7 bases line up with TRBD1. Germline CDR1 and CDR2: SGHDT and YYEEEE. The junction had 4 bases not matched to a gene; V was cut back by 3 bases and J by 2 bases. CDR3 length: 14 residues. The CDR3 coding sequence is TGTGCCAGCAGCTCGGGACAGCTGCAAGAGACCCAGTACTTC. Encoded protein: CASSSGQLQETQYF.

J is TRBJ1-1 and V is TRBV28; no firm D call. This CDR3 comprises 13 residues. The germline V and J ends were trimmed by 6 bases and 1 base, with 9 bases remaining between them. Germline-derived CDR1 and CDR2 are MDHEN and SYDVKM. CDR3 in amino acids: CASRGWGNTEAFF. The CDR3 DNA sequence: TGTGCCAGCAGGGGGTGGGGGAACACTGAAGCTTTCTTT.

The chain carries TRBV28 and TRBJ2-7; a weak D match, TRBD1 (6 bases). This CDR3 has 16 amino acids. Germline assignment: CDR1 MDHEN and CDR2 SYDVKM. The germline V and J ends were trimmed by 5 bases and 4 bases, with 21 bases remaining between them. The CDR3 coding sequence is TGTGCCAGCAGTATAGGCGATGACAGGCCACCGTACGAGCAGTACTTC. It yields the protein CASSIGDDRPPYEQYF.

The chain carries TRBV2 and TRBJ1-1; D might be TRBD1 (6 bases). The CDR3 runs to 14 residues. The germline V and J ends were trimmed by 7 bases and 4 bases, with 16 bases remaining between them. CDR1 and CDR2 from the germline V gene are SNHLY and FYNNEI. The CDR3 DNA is TGTGCCAGCACACAGGGCACCGCTATCACTGAAGCTTTCTTT. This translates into CASTQGTAITEAFF. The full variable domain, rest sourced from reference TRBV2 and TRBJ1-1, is EPEVTQTPSHQVTQMGQEVILRCVPISNHLYFYWYRQILGQKVEFLVSFYNNEISEKSEIFDDQFSVERPDGSNFTLKIRSTKLEDSAMYFCASTQGTAITEAFFGQGTRLTVV.

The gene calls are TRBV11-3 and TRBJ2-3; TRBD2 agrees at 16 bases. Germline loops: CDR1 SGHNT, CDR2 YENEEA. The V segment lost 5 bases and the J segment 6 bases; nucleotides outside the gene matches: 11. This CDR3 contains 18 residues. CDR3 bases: TGTGCCAGCAGCCCAGGCCCGGGACTAGCGGGAGGGGATGATACGCAGTATTTT. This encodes CASSPGPGLAGGDDTQYF.

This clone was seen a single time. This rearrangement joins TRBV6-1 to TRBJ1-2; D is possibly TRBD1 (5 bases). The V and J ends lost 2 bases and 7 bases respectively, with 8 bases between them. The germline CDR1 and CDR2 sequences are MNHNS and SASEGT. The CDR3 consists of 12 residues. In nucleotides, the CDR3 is TGTGCCAGCAGTGAATGGGGGGGTGGCTACACCTTC. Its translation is CASSEWGGGYTF.

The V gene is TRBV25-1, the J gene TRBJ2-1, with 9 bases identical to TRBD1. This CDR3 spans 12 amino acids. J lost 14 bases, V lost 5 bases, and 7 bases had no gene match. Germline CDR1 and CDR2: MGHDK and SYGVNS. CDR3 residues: CASSSGTGNKFF. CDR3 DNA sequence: TGTGCCAGCAGTTCCGGGACAGGGAATAAGTTCTTC.

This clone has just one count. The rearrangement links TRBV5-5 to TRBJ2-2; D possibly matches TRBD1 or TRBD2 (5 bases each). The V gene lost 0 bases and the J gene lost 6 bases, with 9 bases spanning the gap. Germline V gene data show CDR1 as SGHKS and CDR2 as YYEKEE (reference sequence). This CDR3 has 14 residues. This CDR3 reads CASSLGWGSGELFF. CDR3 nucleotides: TGTGCCAGCAGCTTGGGATGGGGGTCCGGGGAGCTGTTTTTT.

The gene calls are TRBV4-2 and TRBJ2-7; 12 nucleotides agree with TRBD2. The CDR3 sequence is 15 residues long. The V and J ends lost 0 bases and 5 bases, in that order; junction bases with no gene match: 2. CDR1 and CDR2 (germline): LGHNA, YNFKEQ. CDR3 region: CASSQDRLAGDEQYF. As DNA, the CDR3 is TGTGCCAGCAGCCAAGATAGACTAGCGGGAGACGAGCAGTACTTC.